The rows below give T cell receptor beta chains drawn from one sample of a study of cytomegalovirus exposure and HLA in healthy donors. The method was immunoSEQ multiplex PCR; TCRdb's version includes in-frame clones alone and lacks a portion of them. The sample yields 120,000 to 150,000 clones, 80% seen once. Sequences were obtained from PBMCs. These receptors were obtained from a man aged 25 to 40 in good health and CMV-seronegative. Each CDR3 is given with its conserved first and last residue. The D gene is left open where the match is weak. The size entry is marked missing in some rows and otherwise reads once, few, many or a size class.

cdr3_aa cdr3_nt clone_size d_call j_call v_call
CASSEMGGTYNEQFF TGTGCCAGCAGTGAAATGGGGGGTACGTACAATGAGCAGTTCTTC - - TRBJ2-1 TRBV6-1
CASSQVGEGLAGAQYF TGCGCCAGCAGCCAAGTCGGGGAGGGACTAGCGGGGGCCCAGTACTTC - TRBD2 TRBJ2-5 TRBV4-1
CASVWVGAGRAYEQYF TGTGCCAGCGTCTGGGTTGGGGCAGGCCGGGCCTACGAGCAGTACTTC - - TRBJ2-7 TRBV2
CASSEEKGRGTEAFF TGTGCCAGCAGTGAAGAGAAGGGCCGGGGGACTGAAGCTTTCTTT - - TRBJ1-1 TRBV6-1
CASSPDRGRSEQYF TGTGCCAGTAGTCCGGACAGGGGGCGATCCGAGCAGTACTTC once TRBD1 TRBJ2-7 TRBV19
CASSLGPLAGANTIYF TGCGCCAGCAGCTTGGGCCCCCTCGCAGGGGCGAACACCATATATTTT - - TRBJ1-3 TRBV5-1
CASQGTDQETQYF TGTGCCTCCCAAGGGACAGATCAAGAGACCCAGTACTTC - TRBD1 TRBJ2-5 TRBV10-3
CASSVDRGICGYTF TGTGCCAGCAGTGTGGACAGGGGGATCTGTGGCTACACCTTC once TRBD1 TRBJ1-2 TRBV28
CASKAPGQGYEQYF TGTGCCAGTAAGGCACCGGGACAGGGCTACGAGCAGTACTTC - TRBD1 TRBJ2-7 TRBV28
CASSAPGYGYTF TGTGCCAGCAGCGCCCCAGGCTATGGCTACACCTTC - - TRBJ1-2 TRBV9
CASSQGGTWRGYTF TGTGCCAGCAGCCAGGGAGGGACGTGGCGCGGCTACACCTTC - - TRBJ1-2 TRBV4-2
CASSFGLAGGPYEQYF TGTGCCAGCAGCTTCGGACTAGCGGGGGGTCCCTACGAGCAGTACTTC - TRBD2 TRBJ2-7 TRBV7-8
CARTQGKANYGYTF TGTGCCAGGACCCAGGGGAAAGCTAACTATGGCTACACCTTC - - TRBJ1-2 TRBV19
CASSAVPLAGDDEQYF TGTGCCAGCAGTGCCGTCCCTCTAGCGGGAGACGACGAGCAGTACTTC once TRBD2 TRBJ2-7 TRBV6-1
CASSFNGGGTDTQYF TGCGCCAGCAGCTTCAACGGGGGGGGCACAGATACGCAGTATTTT - TRBD2 TRBJ2-3 TRBV5-1
CASSLSQLNTEAFF TGTGCCAGCAGCTTGTCACAGCTGAACACTGAAGCTTTCTTT - - TRBJ1-1 TRBV7-2
CASSQSVAGVNEQFF TGTGCCAGCAGCCAATCCGTAGCGGGGGTCAATGAGCAGTTCTTC - TRBD2 TRBJ2-1 TRBV4-2
CASKATGAYEQYF TGTGCCAGCAAAGCGACAGGGGCCTACGAGCAGTACTTC - TRBD1 TRBJ2-7 TRBV6-1
CASSLSSEDRGFF TGCGCCAGCAGCTTGTCGTCGGAAGACAGGGGTTTTTTC - TRBD1 TRBJ2-7 TRBV5-1
CATSLRQGHQPQHF TGTGCCACCTCGCTAAGACAGGGCCATCAGCCCCAGCATTTT - TRBD1 TRBJ1-5 TRBV19
CAWTPWSGSSYNEQFF TGTGCCTGGACTCCATGGAGCGGGAGCTCCTACAATGAGCAGTTCTTC once TRBD2 TRBJ2-1 TRBV30
CASSLGLAGGHYNEQFF TGCGCCAGCAGCCTTGGACTAGCGGGGGGGCACTACAATGAGCAGTTCTTC - TRBD2 TRBJ2-1 TRBV5-1
CASSLWQVRRVGNEQFF TGTGCCAGCAGCTTGTGGCAGGTCCGGAGGGTCGGCAATGAGCAGTTCTTC few - TRBJ2-1 TRBV5-6
CASSAPGTSGRHEQYF TGTGCCAGCAGTGCTCCCGGGACTAGCGGGAGGCACGAGCAGTACTTC - TRBD2 TRBJ2-7 TRBV25-1
CASRTTVSNQPQHF TGTGCCAGCAGAACGACAGTGAGCAATCAGCCCCAGCATTTT - - TRBJ1-5 TRBV27
CASSREINTEAFF TGTGCCAGCAGTCGTGAGATAAACACTGAAGCTTTCTTT - - TRBJ1-1 TRBV28
CASSDSGTGGSDTQYF TGTGCCAGCAGTGACTCCGGGACAGGGGGATCAGATACGCAGTATTTT - TRBD1 TRBJ2-3 TRBV6-4
CASRRQSDGYTF TGTGCCAGCAGGAGACAGAGTGATGGCTACACCTTC - - TRBJ1-2 TRBV28
CASSPRGGTYEQYF TGTGCCAGCAGCCCGAGAGGGGGCACTTACGAGCAGTACTTC - TRBD1 TRBJ2-7 TRBV9
CASRKMADGGPQHF TGTGCCAGCAGGAAGATGGCTGATGGAGGGCCCCAGCATTTT - - TRBJ1-5 TRBV2
CASSLGQGRRTNEKLFF TGCGCCAGCAGCTTAGGACAGGGTCGACGGACTAATGAAAAACTGTTTTTT - TRBD1 TRBJ1-4 TRBV5-1
CASSFGTGQSYEQYF TGCGCCAGCAGCTTTGGGACAGGGCAATCCTACGAGCAGTACTTC - TRBD1 TRBJ2-7 TRBV5-1
CASSEHGDNTKSGKDSPLHF TGTGCCAGCAGTGAACATGGCGACAACACGAAATCAGGGAAGGATTCACCCCTCCACTTT - - TRBJ1-6 TRBV2